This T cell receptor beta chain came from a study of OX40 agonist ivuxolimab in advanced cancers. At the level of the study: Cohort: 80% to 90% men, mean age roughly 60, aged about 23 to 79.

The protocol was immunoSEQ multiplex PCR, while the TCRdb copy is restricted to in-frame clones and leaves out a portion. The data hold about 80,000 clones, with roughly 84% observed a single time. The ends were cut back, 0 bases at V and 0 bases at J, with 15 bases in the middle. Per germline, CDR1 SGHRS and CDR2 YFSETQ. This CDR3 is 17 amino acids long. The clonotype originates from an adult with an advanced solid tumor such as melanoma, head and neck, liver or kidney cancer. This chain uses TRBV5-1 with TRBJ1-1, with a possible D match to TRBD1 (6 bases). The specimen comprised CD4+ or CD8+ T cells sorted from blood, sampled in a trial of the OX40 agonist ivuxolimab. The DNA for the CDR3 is TGCGCCAGCAGCTTGGAGCTTGGGGGCGGCCTGAACACTGAAGCTTTCTTT. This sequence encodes CASSLELGGGLNTEAFF.